The 30 T cell receptor beta chains presented below share a single source sample, sequenced in a study of a mutant IDH1 vaccine in newly diagnosed glioma. The time point here: week 35, safety follow-up. Vaccinated patients received 300 ug of mutant IDH1 20-mer peptide per dose, with topical imiquimod. Antigens for these TCRs are unknown. Only in-frame clones appear in the TCRdb table, and some are missing; sequencing was by immunoSEQ multiplex PCR. The data contain approximately 47,000 clones, 88% of them singletons. Sequences were derived from PBMCs, sampled from a glioma patient whose treatment included an IDH1 peptide vaccine. These receptors came from a woman aged 40 to 55 with glioma.

J is TRBJ2-1 and V is TRBV6-5, with 9 bases aligning to TRBD1. Germline V gives CDR1 MNHEY, CDR2 SVGAGI. The CDR3 length is 15 residues. The ends lost 6 bases at V and 5 bases at J; junction bases unmatched: 8. CDR3: CASRSPGQGDNEQFF. The CDR3 coding sequence is TGTGCCAGCAGATCCCCGGGACAGGGTGACAATGAGCAGTTCTTC.

The CDR3 coding sequence is TGTGCTAGTGGTTCGACGGAGGACACTGAAGCTTTCTTT. Translated, it gives CASGSTEDTEAFF. The chain couples TRBV12-5 to TRBJ1-1; no clear D. The CDR3 contains 13 residues. Germline values: CDR1 LGHNT, CDR2 FRNRAP. Trimming took off 4 bases at V and 3 bases at J, with 9 bases between the two ends.

This chain joins TRBV7-8 and TRBJ1-1; no definite D call. V was cut by 2 bases and J by 3 bases, with 13 bases left in between. The V gene's germline CDR1 is SGHVS and CDR2 FQNEAQ. The CDR3 runs 15 residues. This chain's CDR3 is CASSLLGQTYTEAFF. The CDR3 nucleotides are TGTGCCAGCAGCTTATTAGGGCAAACCTACACTGAAGCTTTCTTT.

This clone was seen only once. The genes are TRBV5-1 and TRBJ2-7, with 9 bases fitting TRBD2. The CDR3 runs 16 residues. With 9 bases clipped from V and 3 bases from J, the junction kept 16 bases outside the gene matches. The V gene's germline CDR1 is SGHRS and CDR2 YFSETQ. The CDR3 bases are TGCGCCACTAAGGAGGGAATAGCGGGAGCCCGCTACGAGCAGTACTTC. Its translation is CATKEGIAGARYEQYF.

Points on this clone: This specimen includes other DNA sequences encoding the same CDR3. The genes are TRBV5-4 and TRBJ1-4, with D maybe TRBD1 (5 bases). V gave up 2 bases and J gave up 2 bases, with 7 bases separating them. CDR1 and CDR2 from the germline V gene are SGHNT and YYREEE (reference sequence). The CDR3 is made up of 14 amino acids. CDR3 sequence (DNA): TGTGCCAGCAGCTTTGGGGGGACTAATGAAAAACTGTTTTTT. It yields the protein CASSFGGTNEKLFF.

The chain joins TRBV28 to TRBJ2-3; TRBD2 aligns across 12 bases. The junction had 14 bases not matched to a gene; V was cut back by 6 bases and J by 4 bases. The germline V gene encodes CDR1 MDHEN and CDR2 SYDVKM. CDR3 length: 18 residues. CDR3 bases: TGTGCCAGCAGCTCACCCTACCGACTAGCGGGAGATTCAGATACGCAGTATTTT. Its protein product is CASSSPYRLAGDSDTQYF.

In this sample, this clone turned up once. V and J are TRBV19 and TRBJ1-1; unclear D gene. CDR1 is LNHDA, CDR2 SQIVND, per germline (reference sequence). Trimming shortened V by 5 bases and J by 0 bases, and 7 bases separated the two germline ends. This CDR3 region has 13 residues. CDR3 nucleotides: TGTGCCAGTAGTCAGAGTCTGAACACTGAAGCTTTCTTT. This sequence encodes CASSQSLNTEAFF.

This clone appeared a few times. The rearrangement links TRBV6-6 to TRBJ2-2, with 7 nucleotides matching TRBD1. J was trimmed by 1 base and V by 6 bases; bases with no gene match: 2. Germline V gives CDR1 MNHNY, CDR2 SVGAGI (reference sequence). This CDR3 is 14 amino acids long. CDR3 amino acids: CASSRQGNTGELFF. The CDR3 DNA follows: TGTGCCAGCAGCCGACAGGGGAACACCGGGGAGCTGTTTTTT.

The chain employs TRBV7-2 and TRBJ2-7; D unresolved. Trimming left V 1 base short and J 2 bases short, with 12 bases between. The germline V gene has CDR1 SGHTA and CDR2 FQGNSA. The CDR3 runs to 15 residues. CDR3 sequence: CASSLVVMMAYEQYF. The CDR3, as DNA: TGTGCCAGCAGCTTAGTGGTGATGATGGCCTACGAGCAGTACTTC. Together with reference TRBV7-2 and TRBJ2-7, the CDR3 gives the full variable domain: GAGVSQSPSNKVTEKGKDVELRCDPISGHTALYWYRQSLGQGLEFLIYFQGNSAPDKSGLPSDRFSAERTGGSVSTLTIQRTQQEDSAVYLCASSLVVMMAYEQYFGPGTRLTVT.

The chain joins TRBV23-1 to TRBJ2-6, with D perhaps TRBD1 (6 bases). TRBV23-1 is an open reading frame, and its role is uncertain. Between the trimmed V and J ends, which lost 0 bases and 0 bases, there was a span of 15 bases. The CDR3 totals 19 residues. This CDR3 is CASSQSNREYSSGANVLTF. DNA of the CDR3: TGCGCCAGCAGTCAATCGAACAGGGAATATAGCTCTGGGGCCAACGTCCTGACTTTC.

J is TRBJ1-5 and V is TRBV2, with TRBD1 matching 7 bases. V gave up 11 bases and J gave up 3 bases; unmatched junction bases: 10. CDR3 length: 14 residues. Germline CDR1 SNHLY, CDR2 FYNNEI. CDR3 DNA: TGTGCCTCTCACGAGGGGGCGGACAATCAGCCCCAGCATTTT. Protein: CASHEGADNQPQHF.

This sequence joins TRBV4-3 and TRBJ1-1, with 7 bases that match TRBD1. Germline CDR1 LGHNA, CDR2 YSLEER. This CDR3 is 19 amino acids long. The ends lost 0 bases at V and 1 base at J; junction bases unmatched: 14. CDR3 in DNA: TGCGCCAGCAGCCAAGATCGCCCCGGGACAGTGAGGGGGAACACTGAAGCTTTCTTT. Its translation is CASSQDRPGTVRGNTEAFF.

This chain joins TRBV10-3 and TRBJ2-1; 9 bases are a match to TRBD1. The J segment lost 5 bases and the V segment lost 6 bases, leaving 5 bases of the junction unmatched. The CDR3 covers 14 residues. CDR1 ENHRY and CDR2 SYGVKD come from the germline V gene. The CDR3 sequence: CAISPGQGDNEQFF. DNA of the CDR3: TGTGCCATCAGCCCGGGACAGGGAGACAATGAGCAGTTCTTC.

The V and J genes are TRBV5-5 and TRBJ2-5; 10 bases align to TRBD2. Germline loops: CDR1 SGHKS, CDR2 YYEKEE (reference sequence). Unmatched junction bases numbered 9, after V lost 3 bases and J lost 4 bases. The CDR3 length is 16 residues. The DNA for the CDR3 is TGTGCCAGCAGCTACGAAAGCGGGGGGGCCCGAGAGACCCAGTACTTC. It translates to CASSYESGGARETQYF.

The genes are TRBV6-5 and TRBJ1-4; D gene ambiguous. This CDR3 region has 15 residues. Germline V gives CDR1 MNHEY, CDR2 SVGAGI. V was trimmed by 0 bases and J by 4 bases, leaving 9 bases between them. The CDR3 protein is CASSYSGRSNEKLFF. In DNA, the CDR3 is TGTGCCAGCAGTTACTCCGGCCGCAGTAATGAAAAACTGTTTTTT.

The chain links TRBV27 to TRBJ2-6; TRBD1 matches at 8 bases. The CDR3 loop spans 18 amino acids. Germline V gene data show CDR1 as MNHEY and CDR2 as SMNVEV (reference sequence). Unmatched junction bases numbered 11, after V lost 5 bases and J lost 2 bases. The CDR3 spells CASSNWTGWYPGANVLTF. In nucleotides, the CDR3 is TGTGCCAGCAGTAATTGGACAGGGTGGTATCCTGGGGCCAACGTCCTGACTTTC.

The sample holds one count of this clone. This chain joins TRBV30 and TRBJ2-3; weak D call: TRBD2 (6 bases). The CDR3 runs 13 residues. Deletions cut 5 bases from V and 2 bases from J, with 11 bases between. In germline, CDR1 is GTSNPN, CDR2 SVGIG (reference sequence). This CDR3 reads CAWGAGPTDTQYF. The CDR3 DNA follows: TGTGCCTGGGGGGCGGGACCCACAGATACGCAGTATTTT.

V gene TRBV5-1 combines with J gene TRBJ2-5; 14 bases fit TRBD2. The CDR3 runs to 15 residues. CDR1 is SGHRS, CDR2 YFSETQ, per germline. Unmatched junction bases numbered 6, after V lost 6 bases and J lost 5 bases. The CDR3 is CASTRTSGGWETQYF. The DNA of the CDR3 is TGCGCCAGCACCAGGACTAGCGGGGGGTGGGAGACCCAGTACTTC.

The chain joins TRBV14 to TRBJ1-2; 7 nucleotides agree with TRBD1. V lost 5 bases to trimming and J lost 7 bases; unmatched junction nucleotides: 13. The CDR3 covers 15 residues. Looked up from germline, CDR1 is SGHDN and CDR2 is FVKESK. In DNA form, the CDR3 reads TGTGCCAGCAGCGCCTACAGGGGCAGGACTAGTGGCTACACCTTC. It specifies CASSAYRGRTSGYTF. Complete variable domain (other parts from reference TRBV14 and TRBJ1-2): EAGVTQFPSHSVIEKGQTVTLRCDPISGHDNLYWYRRVMGKEIKFLLHFVKESKQDESGMPNNRFLAERTGGTYSTLKVQPAELEDSGVYFCASSAYRGRTSGYTFGSGTRLTVV.

On this clone itself: A read error may produce the germline difference seen at one junction end. The chain is built from TRBV7-7 and TRBJ2-5, with TRBD2 identical over 12 bases. Germline CDR1 and CDR2: SSHAT and FNYEAQ (reference sequence). The CDR3 is 18 amino acids. CDR3 DNA: TGTGCTAGCAGCTTAGTGGCTAGCGGGGGGGCCATGGATGAGACCCAGTACTTC. Translating it yields CASSLVASGGAMDETQYF.

This chain uses TRBV4-2 with TRBJ1-2; D is possibly TRBD1 (6 bases). With 5 bases removed from V and 2 bases from J, the gap between germline ends came to 12 bases. Germline CDR1 reads LGHNA; CDR2 reads YNFKEQ. This CDR3 has 14 residues. CDR3 residues: CASSRGGLNYGYTF. The DNA for the CDR3 is TGTGCCAGCAGCAGGGGGGGCTTGAACTATGGCTACACCTTC.

In its sample, this clone was seen a few times. The chain joins TRBV2 to TRBJ1-1; 9 bases are shared with TRBD1. Trimming at V came to 6 bases and at J to 0 bases, leaving 2 bases not matched to a gene. Looked up from germline, CDR1 is SNHLY and CDR2 is FYNNEI. This CDR3 spans 14 amino acids. The CDR3 is CASRGQGLNTEAFF. Here the CDR3 DNA reads TGTGCCAGCAGGGGACAGGGATTGAACACTGAAGCTTTCTTT.

The chain uses TRBV28 and TRBJ1-4; TRBD1 matches at 7 bases. CDR3 length equals 14 residues. Germline V lookup: CDR1 MDHEN, CDR2 SYDVKM. Unmatched junction bases numbered 8, after V lost 5 bases and J lost 8 bases. CDR3 region: CASSPGTVGEKLFF. DNA for the CDR3: TGTGCCAGCAGTCCGGGGACAGTAGGAGAAAAACTGTTTTTT.

In this sample, this clone turned up once. This chain links TRBV30 with TRBJ2-7; D possibly uses TRBD1 or TRBD2 (5 bases each). Trimming left V 3 bases short and J 1 base short, with 25 bases between. CDR3 length: 18 residues. Germline assignment: CDR1 GTSNPN and CDR2 SVGIG (reference sequence). The CDR3 sequence is CAWRRWPVTGPNSYEQYF. CDR3 DNA: TGTGCCTGGAGGCGGTGGCCCGTTACGGGGCCAAATTCCTACGAGCAGTACTTC. Complete variable domain (other parts from reference TRBV30 and TRBJ2-7): SQTIHQWPATLVQPVGSPLSLECTVEGTSNPNLYWYRQAAGRGLQLLFYSVGIGQISSEVPQNLSASRPQDRQFILSSKKLLLSDSGFYLCAWRRWPVTGPNSYEQYFGPGTRLTVT.

The chain links TRBV10-1 to TRBJ2-2; 8 bases align to TRBD1. In germline, CDR1 is WNHNN, CDR2 SYGVQD (reference sequence). The trim removed 6 bases at V and 5 bases at J, leaving 17 bases unmatched. CDR3 length equals 18 residues. The CDR3, as DNA: TGCGCCAGCAGCGCGGTGCGGGGTGACAGGGGATCGACCGGGGAGCTGTTTTTT. This gives the protein CASSAVRGDRGSTGELFF.

The V gene is TRBV28, the J gene TRBJ2-3; 7 bases fit TRBD1. The CDR3 covers 14 residues. CDR1 is MDHEN and CDR2 is SYDVKM in the germline V gene. The V gene end was trimmed by 7 bases and the J gene end by 1 base; junction bases not matched to a gene: 5. CDR3 sequence reads: CASTIGGGTDTQYF. CDR3 DNA sequence: TGTGCCAGCACGATAGGGGGCGGCACAGATACGCAGTATTTT.

V and J are TRBV19 and TRBJ1-5; 8 bases line up with TRBD1. The ends lost 5 bases at V and 5 bases at J; junction bases unmatched: 11. The germline gives CDR1 LNHDA, CDR2 SQIVND (reference sequence). The CDR3 runs 16 residues. The CDR3 loop reads CASSPPDRALDQPQHF. The CDR3 DNA is TGTGCCAGTAGTCCACCGGACAGGGCCCTGGATCAGCCCCAGCATTTT.

The chain has TRBV6-1 and TRBJ1-2, with unresolved D. Germline CDR1 reads MNHNS; CDR2 reads SASEGT. The CDR3 runs to 13 residues. V was clipped by 7 bases and J by 5 bases, with 14 bases between them. Here the CDR3 DNA reads TGTGCCAGCACGCGGAGGGCTGGGTATGGCTACACCTTC. Translated: CASTRRAGYGYTF.

The chain is built from TRBV29-1 and TRBJ1-1; D not certain. Germline V lookup: CDR1 SQVTM, CDR2 ANQGSEA. The CDR3 runs to 12 residues. Trimming pared 5 bases from V and 1 base from J, leaving 8 bases between. The CDR3 bases are TGCAGCGTTCAACAGAGGAACACTGAAGCTTTCTTT. Protein sequence: CSVQQRNTEAFF.

The rearrangement uses TRBV5-1 and TRBJ2-7; tentatively, D is TRBD1 (6 bases). Trimming took 3 bases from V and 2 from J, leaving 15 bases between them. CDR3 length equals 15 residues. Germline-derived CDR1 and CDR2 are SGHRS and YFSETQ. CDR3 in amino acids: CASSSPGQRPYEQYF. CDR3 in DNA: TGCGCCAGCAGCTCTCCGGGACAACGACCCTACGAGCAGTACTTC. Full variable domain (remainder filled in from reference TRBV5-1 and TRBJ2-7): KAGVTQTPRYLIKTRGQQVTLSCSPISGHRSVSWYQQTPGQGLQFLFEYFSETQRNKGNFPGRFSGRQFSNSRSEMNVSTLELGDSALYLCASSSPGQRPYEQYFGPGTRLTVT.